This is a list of T cell receptor beta chains from one sample in a study of blood T cell repertoires in COVID-19. Measured with immunoSEQ multiplex PCR; TCRdb has only the in-frame clones, and not every one. This table has about 230,000 clones, 80% to 90% appearing once. Sequencing was carried out using PBMCs or T cells enriched from blood (not recorded which). These receptors all come from a woman aged 25 to 45 who had been exposed to COVID-19. The CDR3 runs from the conserved cysteine through the conserved F or W. The D gene is left open where the match is weak. Clone size is given for some rows only: seen once, a few or many times, or a class if the clone is expanded.

J,D,size,V,CDR3,DNA
TRBJ2-2,TRBD1,-,TRBV25-1,CASRPGTGGWTGELFF,TGTGCCAGCAGACCGGGGACAGGGGGGTGGACCGGGGAGCTGTTTTTT
TRBJ2-2,-,-,TRBV18,CASSPLRGPNTGELFF,TGTGCCAGCTCACCATTGCGGGGACCGAACACCGGGGAGCTGTTTTTT
TRBJ2-2,TRBD2,once,TRBV19,CASNRGGENTGELFF,TGTGCCAGTAATCGGGGGGGAGAGAACACCGGGGAGCTGTTTTTT
TRBJ2-5,-,-,TRBV7-9,CASSSSDSDRETQYF,TGTGCCAGCAGCTCCTCGGACAGTGACCGAGAGACCCAGTACTTC
TRBJ2-5,-,once,TRBV7-9,CASSFPGAGETQYF,TGTGCCAGCAGCTTCCCCGGAGCGGGTGAGACCCAGTACTTC
TRBJ1-1,-,-,TRBV7-8,CASSHRETNTEAFF,TGTGCCAGCAGCCACAGGGAGACGAACACTGAAGCTTTCTTT
TRBJ1-6,TRBD1,-,TRBV5-1,CASSQTGFNSPLHF,TGCGCCAGCAGCCAGACAGGGTTTAATTCACCCCTCCACTTT
TRBJ2-7,-,once,TRBV9,CASSVDLAGEQYF,TGTGCCAGCAGCGTAGACCTAGCCGGGGAGCAGTACTTC
TRBJ1-2,-,-,TRBV11-1,CASSPLQSGYGYTF,TGTGCCAGCAGCCCCCTCCAGTCTGGCTATGGCTACACCTTC
TRBJ1-2,TRBD1,-,TRBV10-2,CASRDFRGRFYGYTF,TGCGCCAGCAGGGATTTCAGGGGGCGCTTCTATGGCTACACCTTC
TRBJ2-1,TRBD2,-,TRBV9,CASSLGLAGGNEQFF,TGTGCCAGCAGCTTGGGACTAGCGGGAGGCAATGAGCAGTTCTTC
TRBJ1-4,TRBD1,-,TRBV4-1,CASSQYAGGTNEKLFF,TGCGCCAGCAGCCAGTACGCAGGGGGTACTAATGAAAAACTGTTTTTT
TRBJ2-5,TRBD2,-,TRBV10-2,CASSDLQAGGGETQYF,TGCGCCAGCAGTGACCTCCAAGCGGGAGGAGGGGAGACCCAGTACTTC
TRBJ1-2,-,-,TRBV30,CAWILGGKRANYGYTF,TGTGCCTGGATCCTGGGCGGGAAACGGGCTAACTATGGCTACACCTTC
TRBJ2-7,-,-,TRBV27,CASSRDSRSSYEQYF,TGTGCCAGCAGTCGGGACTCACGGAGCTCCTACGAGCAGTACTTC
TRBJ1-6,-,once,TRBV6-2/TRBV6-3,CASSQMMPSSYNSPLHF,TGTGCCAGCAGTCAGATGATGCCCAGCTCCTATAATTCACCCCTCCACTTT
TRBJ1-3,-,-,TRBV5-1,CASSLGDRPRVGGNTIYF,TGCGCCAGCAGCTTGGGAGACAGACCCCGGGTTGGTGGAAACACCATATATTTT
TRBJ1-3,TRBD1,once,TRBV3-1/TRBV3-2,CASSQDLSPPGGFTGNTIYF,TGTGCCAGCAGCCAAGATTTGTCCCCCCCAGGGGGCTTCACTGGAAACACCATATATTTT
TRBJ2-1,TRBD2,-,TRBV24-1,CATSDFGLAGNNEQFF,TGTGCCACCAGTGATTTTGGCCTAGCGGGGAACAATGAGCAGTTCTTC
TRBJ2-1,-,-,TRBV6-6,CASSYPLTGYNEQFF,TGTGCCAGCAGTTACCCTTTGACAGGATACAATGAGCAGTTCTTC
TRBJ2-1,-,once,TRBV2,CASSPSARGGYNEQFF,TGTGCCAGCAGTCCTAGCGCGAGGGGGGGGTACAATGAGCAGTTCTTC
TRBJ2-3,TRBD2,-,TRBV11-3,CASSLDLAGGGTDTQYF,TGTGCCAGCAGCTTAGACCTAGCGGGAGGGGGCACAGATACGCAGTATTTT
TRBJ2-6,TRBD1,-,TRBV19,CASRGRDRGYSGANVLTF,TGTGCCAGTAGGGGTAGGGACAGGGGCTATTCTGGGGCCAACGTCCTGACTTTC
TRBJ1-4,-,-,TRBV27,CASSPTGFKEKLFF,TGTGCCAGCAGTCCGACAGGTTTTAAAGAAAAACTGTTTTTT
TRBJ1-3,-,-,TRBV11-2,CASSPSGSLSGNTIYF,TGTGCCAGCAGCCCGTCAGGGTCTCTCTCTGGAAACACCATATATTTT
TRBJ1-3,-,-,TRBV19,CASKSESSGNTIYF,TGTGCCAGTAAATCAGAAAGCTCTGGAAACACCATATATTTT
TRBJ1-1,-,-,TRBV7-8,CASSLVGENTEAFF,TGTGCCAGCAGCTTAGTCGGGGAGAACACTGAAGCTTTCTTT
TRBJ2-2,TRBD1,-,TRBV7-3,CASSHVSQPGGTGELFF,TGTGCCAGCAGCCACGTCTCCCAACCAGGGGGAACCGGGGAGCTGTTTTTT
TRBJ2-1,-,-,TRBV15,CATSRDGPYNEQFF,TGTGCCACCAGCAGAGATGGGCCTTACAATGAGCAGTTCTTC
TRBJ1-3,-,few,TRBV5-5,CASSLRVAGNTIYF,TGTGCCAGCAGCTTGCGGGTAGCTGGAAACACCATATATTTT
TRBJ2-2,-,-,TRBV5-4,CASSSYRGNGELFF,TGTGCCAGCAGCTCCTATAGGGGTAACGGGGAGCTGTTTTTT
TRBJ2-5,-,-,TRBV7-9,CASSSGQMKETQYF,TGTGCCAGCAGCTCAGGACAGATGAAAGAGACCCAGTACTTC
TRBJ1-1,-,-,TRBV28,CASVVGVGDTNTEAFF,TGTGCCAGCGTTGTCGGGGTCGGGGATACGAACACTGAAGCTTTCTTT
TRBJ1-5,-,-,TRBV27,CASSLSGEKGNQPQHF,TGTGCCAGCAGTTTGTCAGGGGAGAAGGGCAATCAGCCCCAGCATTTT
TRBJ1-5,-,once,TRBV2,CASTPGGGAYQPQHF,TGTGCCAGCACCCCCGGAGGGGGGGCATATCAGCCCCAGCATTTT
TRBJ1-2,TRBD1,once,TRBV2,CARPTDRGGGANYGYTF,TGTGCCAGGCCGACGGACAGGGGAGGAGGAGCTAACTATGGCTACACCTTC
TRBJ2-3,-,-,TRBV6-5,CASSPDWPRTDTQYF,TGTGCCAGCAGTCCCGACTGGCCGCGCACAGATACGCAGTATTTT
TRBJ2-6,-,-,TRBV5-6,CASSLYLSEAGANVLTF,TGTGCCAGCAGCTTATATCTTTCGGAGGCTGGGGCCAACGTCCTGACTTTC
TRBJ1-2,TRBD1,-,TRBV14,CASSQAQGAGGYTF,TGTGCCAGCAGCCAAGCACAGGGGGCAGGTGGCTACACCTTC
TRBJ1-1,-,-,TRBV13,CASRPSPARGGRGVTEAFF,TGTGCCAGCCGACCTTCTCCCGCACGGGGGGGCAGGGGAGTCACTGAAGCTTTCTTT
TRBJ2-1,-,-,TRBV4-1,CASSPLVGANEQFF,TGCGCCAGCAGCCCCCTGGTGGGGGCTAATGAGCAGTTCTTC
TRBJ2-1,TRBD2,-,TRBV7-2,CASSPSGRRGSYNEQFF,TGTGCCAGCAGCCCTAGCGGGAGACGTGGGTCCTACAATGAGCAGTTCTTC
TRBJ1-4,TRBD1,-,TRBV19,CASTRQGAANEKLFF,TGTGCCAGTACCAGACAGGGCGCGGCTAATGAAAAACTGTTTTTT
TRBJ2-3,-,-,TRBV6-1,CASSEGSTNTQYF,TGTGCCAGCAGTGAGGGGAGCACCAATACGCAGTATTTT
TRBJ1-2,TRBD1,once,TRBV30,CAWSGTGEYGYTF,TGTGCCTGGTCCGGGACAGGGGAGTATGGCTACACCTTC
TRBJ2-1,TRBD2,-,TRBV7-9,CASSTRTSGFHYNEQFF,TGTGCCAGCAGCACTCGGACTAGCGGGTTCCACTACAATGAGCAGTTCTTC
TRBJ2-5,TRBD2,once,TRBV3-1/TRBV3-2,CASSQEASGLMYQETQYF,TGTGCCAGCAGCCAAGAAGCTAGCGGGCTCATGTACCAAGAGACCCAGTACTTC
TRBJ2-7,-,-,TRBV30,CAWSVDRLHEQYF,TGTGCCTGGAGTGTCGACAGGCTCCACGAGCAGTACTTC
TRBJ1-3,-,-,TRBV5-1,CASSPAGSGNTIYF,TGCGCCAGCAGTCCGGCAGGCTCTGGAAACACCATATATTTT
TRBJ2-1,-,-,TRBV12-3/TRBV12-4,CASSLALAHEQFF,TGTGCCAGCAGTTTAGCGTTAGCACATGAGCAGTTCTTC
TRBJ2-3,-,-,TRBV6-5,CASSLGPTSTDTQYF,TGTGCCAGCAGCCTCGGTCCCACCTCCACAGATACGCAGTATTTT